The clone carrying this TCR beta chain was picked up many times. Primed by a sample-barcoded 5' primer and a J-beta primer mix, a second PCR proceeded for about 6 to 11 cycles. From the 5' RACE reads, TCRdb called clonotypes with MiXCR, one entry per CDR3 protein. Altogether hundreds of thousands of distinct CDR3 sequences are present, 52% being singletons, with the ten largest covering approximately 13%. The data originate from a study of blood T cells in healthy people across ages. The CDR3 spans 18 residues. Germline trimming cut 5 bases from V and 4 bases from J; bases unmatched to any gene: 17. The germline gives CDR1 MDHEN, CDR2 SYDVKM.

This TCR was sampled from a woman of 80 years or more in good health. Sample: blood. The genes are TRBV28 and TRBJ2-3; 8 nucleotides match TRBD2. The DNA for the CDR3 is TGTGCCAGCAGTCCCCAACCCGGCGGGGGGTCGGGGGCAGATACGCAGTATTTT. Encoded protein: CASSPQPGGGSGADTQYF.